This T cell receptor (beta chain) comes out of a study of blood T cell repertoires in COVID-19. About the study: The origin of the acute and convalescent COVID-19 samples was the United States, Italy and Spain.

Trimming took 0 bases from V and 0 from J, leaving 9 bases between them. CDR3 length: 16 residues. The V gene's germline CDR1 is MNHEY and CDR2 SVGAGI. Original processing notes: Cell counts per sample came from amplifying reference gene primers. Generated by immunoSEQ multiplex PCR, the TCRdb table keeps only in-frame clones and is missing some. The V and J calls and clone size were taken over from that table, and D and trimming were inferred from the DNA. Of approximately 220,000 clones listed, roughly 89% are singletons. The material sequenced was peripheral blood. The chain is built from TRBV6-5 and TRBJ2-1; TRBD2 might be the D (5 bases). This clonotype was sampled from a man in his 60s who had recovered from COVID-19. Here the CDR3 reads CASSYSGESSYNEQFF. CDR3 in DNA: TGTGCCAGCAGTTACTCCGGGGAGAGCTCCTACAATGAGCAGTTCTTC.